Below, 31 T cell receptor beta chains from the same sample are listed, as sequenced in a study of T cell changes during pregnancy in multiple sclerosis. TCRdb keeps only in-frame clones here, not all; method: immunoSEQ multiplex PCR. The table records about 97,000 clones, 90% of them present only once. This sample comprised peripheral blood, obtained in the second trimester of pregnancy. Receptor source: a female donor in good health, enrolled as a control in a pregnancy study.

V gene TRBV7-2 combines with J gene TRBJ2-1; 10 nucleotides agree with TRBD2. Germline assignment: CDR1 SGHTA and CDR2 FQGNSA. V trimming: 7 bases; J trimming: 7 bases; junction bases outside the gene matches: 10. CDR3 length: 15 residues. The CDR3 loop reads CASTSLAGVYNEQFF. The CDR3 DNA reads as TGTGCCAGCACCTCCCTAGCGGGAGTTTATAATGAGCAGTTCTTC.

The V call is TRBV2, the J call TRBJ1-5; 9 bases map to TRBD1. Looked up from germline, CDR1 is SNHLY and CDR2 is FYNNEI. The CDR3 has 16 amino acids. J lost 9 bases, V lost 2 bases, and 11 bases had no gene match. CDR3: CASSEFGGTGLMPQHF. The CDR3 region has the DNA TGTGCCAGCAGTGAATTCGGGGGGACAGGGTTAATGCCCCAGCATTTT. Full variable domain (remainder filled in from reference TRBV2 and TRBJ1-5): EPEVTQTPSHQVTQMGQEVILRCVPISNHLYFYWYRQILGQKVEFLVSFYNNEISEKSEIFDDQFSVERPDGSNFTLKIRSTKLEDSAMYFCASSEFGGTGLMPQHFGDGTRLSIL.

This clone has just one count. The chain combines TRBV2 with TRBJ1-1; D is unclear. Trimming pared 6 bases from V and 3 bases from J, leaving 8 bases between. CDR1 is SNHLY, CDR2 FYNNEI, per germline. The length of the CDR3 is 12 residues. The CDR3: CASSGDYTEAFF. The DNA of the CDR3 is TGTGCCAGCAGCGGCGACTACACTGAAGCTTTCTTT. Combining the CDR3 with reference TRBV2 and TRBJ1-1 gives the whole variable domain EPEVTQTPSHQVTQMGQEVILRCVPISNHLYFYWYRQILGQKVEFLVSFYNNEISEKSEIFDDQFSVERPDGSNFTLKIRSTKLEDSAMYFCASSGDYTEAFFGQGTRLTVV.

The chain joins TRBV10-3 to TRBJ2-3; possible D gene TRBD2, 6 bases. Germline V CDR1 and CDR2: ENHRY, SYGVKD. V was pared by 5 bases and J by 4 bases, with 16 bases between. The CDR3 covers 15 residues. DNA for the CDR3: TGTGCCATCAGTCCCAGTCCCGGGAGCGCAGATACGCAGTATTTT. It translates to CAISPSPGSADTQYF.

The chain carries TRBV6-6 and TRBJ2-1, with 11 bases matching TRBD2. Germline CDR1 MNHNY, CDR2 SVGAGI (reference sequence). CDR3 size: 15 residues. V shed 3 bases and J 2 bases; nucleotides not matched to a gene: 0. The CDR3, as DNA: TGTGCCAGCAGTTATAGCGGGGGGGCCTACAATGAGCAGTTCTTC. As protein: CASSYSGGAYNEQFF.

The V call is TRBV2, the J call TRBJ1-6; D gene ambiguous. The CDR3 is made up of 15 amino acids. V was pared by 4 bases and J by 7 bases, with 14 bases between. CDR1 and CDR2 (germline): SNHLY, FYNNEI. The CDR3 sequence is CASSGGFPKNSPLHF. Here the CDR3 DNA reads TGTGCCAGCAGTGGAGGGTTCCCCAAAAATTCACCCCTCCACTTT.

The CDR3 sequence: CASSGTGTRPYEQYF. The CDR3, as DNA: TGTGCCAGCAGTGGTACCGGGACTCGACCTTACGAGCAGTACTTC. V is TRBV6-6 and J is TRBJ2-7; tentatively, D is TRBD2 (6 bases). The CDR3 is made up of 15 amino acids. V was trimmed by 5 bases and J by 4 bases, leaving 18 bases between them. Germline V CDR1 and CDR2: MNHNY, SVGAGI (reference sequence).

V is TRBV5-6 and J is TRBJ1-2, with a tentative D call TRBD1 (5 bases). Germline V lookup: CDR1 SGHDT, CDR2 YYEEEE. Trimming left V 5 bases short and J 3 bases short, with 14 bases between. This CDR3 has 14 amino acids. For the CDR3, the DNA is TGTGCCAGCAGTTTTGGAGGGGTTGACTATGGCTACACCTTC. Protein sequence: CASSFGGVDYGYTF.

This chain links TRBV5-1 with TRBJ2-7, with D hard to call. This CDR3 is 11 amino acids long. CDR1 is SGHRS and CDR2 is YFSETQ in the germline V gene. The V and J ends lost 7 bases and 7 bases respectively, with 12 bases between them. The CDR3, as DNA: TGCGCCAGCGGGCAGGCCGGAGAGCAGTACTTC. This sequence encodes CASGQAGEQYF. Full variable domain (remainder filled in from reference TRBV5-1 and TRBJ2-7): KAGVTQTPRYLIKTRGQQVTLSCSPISGHRSVSWYQQTPGQGLQFLFEYFSETQRNKGNFPGRFSGRQFSNSRSEMNVSTLELGDSALYLCASGQAGEQYFGPGTRLTVT.

The rearrangement joins TRBV5-1 to TRBJ2-2, with 10 positions matching TRBD1. The CDR3 length is 14 residues. J was trimmed by 6 bases and V by 4 bases; bases with no gene match: 3. Germline V lookup: CDR1 SGHRS, CDR2 YFSETQ. For the CDR3, the DNA is TGCGCCAGCAGCACGACAGGGGGCCCCGGGGAGCTGTTTTTT. It specifies CASSTTGGPGELFF.

The J gene is TRBJ1-5, the V gene TRBV4-3; D remains ambiguous. V lost 3 bases and J lost 3, with 6 bases in between. Germline V CDR1 and CDR2: LGHNA, YSLEER. CDR3 length: 13 amino acids. The DNA for the CDR3 is TGCGCCAGCAGCCACCAACTCAATCAGCCCCAGCATTTT. It is translated as CASSHQLNQPQHF.

This clone was counted a single time. This chain connects TRBV7-8 to TRBJ1-5; weak D call: TRBD1 (6 bases). V lost 0 bases and J 6 bases, leaving 15 bases between the germline ends. The CDR3 is 16 residues long. Per the germline V gene, CDR1 is SGHVS and CDR2 is FQNEAQ. As DNA, the CDR3 is TGTGCCAGCAGCTTAGCGCAGGGGAGTTTAGGTCAGCCCCAGCATTTT. It is translated as CASSLAQGSLGQPQHF.

V is TRBV5-6 and J is TRBJ2-4; maybe TRBD2 (5 bases). The V end lost 5 bases, the J end lost 7 bases, and 13 bases lay between the germline ends. Per the germline V gene, CDR1 is SGHDT and CDR2 is YYEEEE. The CDR3 consists of 13 residues. CDR3 DNA: TGTGCCAGCAGTACCGGCCCGGGGAACATTCAGTACTTC. As protein: CASSTGPGNIQYF.

The chain has TRBV2 and TRBJ1-2; no firm D call. Germline CDR1 is SNHLY and CDR2 is FYNNEI. The CDR3 extends over 13 amino acids. Deletions cut 5 bases from V and 4 bases from J, with 11 bases between. CDR3 bases: TGTGCCAGCAGTCCCGACGGGTTCTATGGCTACACCTTC. Its translation is CASSPDGFYGYTF.

The rearrangement links TRBV6-5 to TRBJ1-1; D not certain. Germline V lookup: CDR1 MNHEY, CDR2 SVGAGI. Between the trimmed V and J ends, which lost 4 bases and 1 base, there was a span of 16 bases. CDR3 length equals 16 residues. The CDR3 sequence is CASSSGLLGPNTEAFF. DNA for the CDR3: TGTGCCAGCAGTTCTGGACTTCTAGGTCCGAACACTGAAGCTTTCTTT.

The gene calls are TRBV6-6 and TRBJ1-1; no reliable D call. Per germline, CDR1 MNHNY and CDR2 SVGAGI (reference sequence). Deletions cut 0 bases from V and 1 base from J, with 3 bases between. CDR3 size: 13 residues. CDR3 sequence reads: CASSYSANTEAFF. DNA of the CDR3: TGTGCCAGCAGTTACTCGGCGAACACTGAAGCTTTCTTT.

The rearrangement links TRBV2 to TRBJ1-6; D is perhaps TRBD1 (6 bases). Trimming stripped 6 bases from V and 5 bases from J, with 14 bases between. Germline V gene lookup returns CDR1 SNHLY and CDR2 FYNNEI. CDR3 length: 15 residues. This CDR3 is CASRGTQSNNSPLHF. CDR3 coding DNA: TGTGCCAGCAGGGGGACACAGAGCAATAATTCACCCCTCCACTTT.

The chain links TRBV11-3 to TRBJ2-1, with D possibly TRBD1 on 6 matching bases. Germline CDR1 is SGHNT and CDR2 is YENEEA. The CDR3 runs 14 residues. The V gene lost 0 bases and the J gene lost 4 bases, with 7 bases spanning the gap. The CDR3 here is CASSLDRGYNEQFF. CDR3 coding DNA: TGTGCCAGCAGCTTAGACAGGGGATACAATGAGCAGTTCTTC. The variable domain in full, with the rest retrieved from reference TRBV11-3 and TRBJ2-1, is EAGVVQSPRYKIIEKKQPVAFWCNPISGHNTLYWYLQNLGQGPELLIRYENEEAVDDSQLPKDRFSAERLKGVDSTLKIQPAELGDSAVYLCASSLDRGYNEQFFGPGTRLTVL.

V usage is TRBV28 and J usage is TRBJ1-4; 8 bases are shared with TRBD1. V lost 10 bases, J lost 3 bases, and 7 bases stayed unmatched. Germline CDR1 is MDHEN and CDR2 is SYDVKM. The CDR3 totals 14 residues. The CDR3 is CAIRGRLPNEKLFF. In DNA, the CDR3 is TGTGCCATCAGGGGGCGCTTACCTAATGAAAAACTGTTTTTT.

The V and J genes are TRBV28 and TRBJ1-2; 9 bases agree with TRBD1. Germline V gene lookup returns CDR1 MDHEN and CDR2 SYDVKM. The CDR3 is made up of 15 amino acids. The junction had 11 bases not matched to a gene; V was cut back by 4 bases and J by 8 bases. This CDR3 reads CASSSSSTGGGGYTF. The CDR3 region has the DNA TGTGCCAGCAGTTCGTCCTCAACAGGGGGCGGGGGCTACACCTTC.

The sample holds one count of this clone. This rearrangement joins TRBV11-2 to TRBJ2-1, with 13 bases that match TRBD2. CDR3 length: 15 residues. Germline CDR1 and CDR2: SGHAT and FQNNGV. With V trimmed by 3 bases and J by 6 bases, 2 bases remained unmatched. The CDR3 spells CASSFTSGRGNEQFF. The CDR3 DNA reads TGTGCCAGCAGCTTCACTAGCGGGAGGGGCAATGAGCAGTTCTTC.

The chain uses TRBV7-2 and TRBJ2-3, with D perhaps TRBD2 (6 bases). Trimming left V 3 bases short and J 4 bases short, with 14 bases between. The germline V gene encodes CDR1 SGHTA and CDR2 FQGNSA. The CDR3 has 15 residues. CDR3 in amino acids: CASSFFAGKADTQYF. In DNA form, the CDR3 reads TGTGCCAGCAGCTTTTTCGCGGGAAAGGCAGATACGCAGTATTTT.

The genes are TRBV5-1 and TRBJ2-1, with D possibly TRBD2 on 5 matching bases. V dropped 0 bases and J dropped 4 bases, with 8 bases sitting between them. CDR1 is SGHRS, CDR2 YFSETQ, per germline. This CDR3 contains 14 residues. The CDR3 region has the DNA TGCGCCAGCAGCTTGGGGACTTTATACAATGAGCAGTTCTTC. Translating gives CASSLGTLYNEQFF.

The chain has TRBV6-1 and TRBJ1-2; 9 nucleotides agree with TRBD1. This CDR3 contains 15 residues. J gave up 5 bases and V 2 bases, and 6 bases lay outside the gene matches. The germline CDR1 and CDR2 sequences are MNHNS and SASEGT. In DNA, the CDR3 is TGTGCCAGCAGTGAACCCTCGGGGACAGGGTATGGCTACACCTTC. Translation gives CASSEPSGTGYGYTF.

This rearrangement joins TRBV5-1 to TRBJ1-1, with D possibly TRBD1 on 6 matching bases. The V gene lost 3 bases and the J gene lost 4 bases, with 13 bases spanning the gap. The CDR3 is 14 residues long. Germline CDR1 is SGHRS and CDR2 is YFSETQ. The CDR3 DNA reads as TGCGCCAGCAGCTCACAGGGCGGCGGCACTGAAGCTTTCTTT. This codes for CASSSQGGGTEAFF.

The chain couples TRBV29-1 to TRBJ1-2, with 7 bases aligning to TRBD1. CDR3 length equals 14 residues. Germline V gene sequence: CDR1 SQVTM, CDR2 ANQGSEA. V shed 4 bases and J 9 bases; nucleotides not matched to a gene: 14. The CDR3 is CSVAPTGQRVRYTF. The CDR3 coding sequence is TGCAGCGTTGCCCCAACGGGACAGCGTGTTCGCTACACCTTC.

J is TRBJ1-6 and V is TRBV7-2, with D unresolved. Germline CDR1 reads SGHTA; CDR2 reads FQGNSA. The length of the CDR3 is 15 residues. Trimming shortened V by 1 base and J by 5 bases, and 9 bases separated the two germline ends. The CDR3 protein is CASSLVAGNNSPLHF. The CDR3, as DNA: TGTGCCAGCAGCTTAGTCGCAGGCAATAATTCACCCCTCCACTTT.

The chain uses TRBV5-1 and TRBJ1-1; D not certain. Germline CDR1 and CDR2: SGHRS and YFSETQ. V lost 2 bases and J 1 base, leaving 12 bases between the germline ends. The CDR3 covers 15 residues. CDR3 bases: TGCGCCAGCAGCTTCCCCGACCGAGGGAACACTGAAGCTTTCTTT. This encodes CASSFPDRGNTEAFF.

The chain has TRBV2 and TRBJ1-4, with TRBD1 matching 7 bases. The CDR3 has 19 amino acids. Germline loops: CDR1 SNHLY, CDR2 FYNNEI. CDR3 residues: CASGTEDLRFLRDSEKLFF. Here the CDR3 DNA reads TGTGCATCCGGGACAGAGGATCTCCGATTCTTGAGGGATAGTGAAAAACTGTTTTTT.

The chain employs TRBV18 and TRBJ2-3, with a weak D call TRBD1 (5 bases). This CDR3 comprises 15 residues. V was shortened by 4 bases and J by 5 bases, with 16 bases between the two germline ends. Germline CDR1 is KGHSH and CDR2 is LQKENI. The CDR3 region has the DNA TGTGCCAGCTCACTATCGAGCACGGACATAGATACGCAGTATTTT. Residues: CASSLSSTDIDTQYF.

V gene TRBV6-1 combines with J gene TRBJ1-1; 8 positions agree with TRBD1. Germline CDR1 MNHNS, CDR2 SASEGT. The CDR3 is 16 residues long. V trimming: 0 bases; J trimming: 2 bases; junction bases outside the gene matches: 5. This CDR3 reads CASSEARTGPNTEAFF. CDR3 sequence (DNA): TGTGCCAGCAGTGAAGCCCGGACAGGGCCAAACACTGAAGCTTTCTTT.